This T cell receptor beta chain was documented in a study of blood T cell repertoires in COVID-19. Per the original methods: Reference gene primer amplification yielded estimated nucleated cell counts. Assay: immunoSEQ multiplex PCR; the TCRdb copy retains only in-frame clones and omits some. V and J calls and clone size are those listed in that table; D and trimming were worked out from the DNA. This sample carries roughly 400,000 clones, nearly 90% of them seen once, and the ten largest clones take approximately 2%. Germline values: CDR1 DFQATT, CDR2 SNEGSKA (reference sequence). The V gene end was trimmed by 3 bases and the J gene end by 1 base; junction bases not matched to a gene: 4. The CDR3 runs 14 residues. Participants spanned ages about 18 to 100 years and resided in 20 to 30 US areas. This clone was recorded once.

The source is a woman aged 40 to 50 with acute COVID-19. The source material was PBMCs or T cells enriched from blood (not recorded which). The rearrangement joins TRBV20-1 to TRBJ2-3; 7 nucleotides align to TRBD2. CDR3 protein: CSASGRGGTDTQYF. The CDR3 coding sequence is TGCAGTGCTAGTGGACGGGGGGGCACAGATACGCAGTATTTT.